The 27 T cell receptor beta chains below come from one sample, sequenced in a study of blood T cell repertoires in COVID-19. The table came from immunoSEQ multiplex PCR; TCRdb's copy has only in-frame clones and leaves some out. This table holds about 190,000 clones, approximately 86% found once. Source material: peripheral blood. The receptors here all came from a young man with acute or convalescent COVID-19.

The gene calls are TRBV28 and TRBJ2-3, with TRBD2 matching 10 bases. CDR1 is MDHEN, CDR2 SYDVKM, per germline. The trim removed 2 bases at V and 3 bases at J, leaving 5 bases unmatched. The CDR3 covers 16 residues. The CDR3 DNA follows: TGTGCCAGCAGTTTAGATATAGCGGGAGGAACAGATACGCAGTATTTT. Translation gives CASSLDIAGGTDTQYF.

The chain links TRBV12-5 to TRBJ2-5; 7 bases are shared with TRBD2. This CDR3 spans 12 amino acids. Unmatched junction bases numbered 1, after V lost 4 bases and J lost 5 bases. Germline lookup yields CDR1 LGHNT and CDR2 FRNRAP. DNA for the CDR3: TGTGCTAGTGGTTCCGGGAGGGAGACCCAGTACTTC. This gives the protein CASGSGRETQYF.

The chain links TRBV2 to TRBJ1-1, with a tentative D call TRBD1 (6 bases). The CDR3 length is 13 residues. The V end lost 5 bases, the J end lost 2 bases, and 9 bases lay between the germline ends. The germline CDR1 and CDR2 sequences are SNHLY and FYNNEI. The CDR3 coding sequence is TGTGCCAGCAGTCCAGGGGCTAACACTGAAGCTTTCTTT. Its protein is CASSPGANTEAFF. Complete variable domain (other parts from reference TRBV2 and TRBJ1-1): EPEVTQTPSHQVTQMGQEVILRCVPISNHLYFYWYRQILGQKVEFLVSFYNNEISEKSEIFDDQFSVERPDGSNFTLKIRSTKLEDSAMYFCASSPGANTEAFFGQGTRLTVV.

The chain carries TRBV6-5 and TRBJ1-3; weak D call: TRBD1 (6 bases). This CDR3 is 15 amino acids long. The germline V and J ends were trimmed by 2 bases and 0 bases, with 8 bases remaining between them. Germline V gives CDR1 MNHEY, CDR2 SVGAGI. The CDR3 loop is CASSYDRSSGNTIYF. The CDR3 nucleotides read TGTGCCAGCAGTTACGACAGGAGCTCTGGAAACACCATATATTTT.

The CDR3, as DNA: TGTGCCATCAGTGAAGTACTATATGGCTACACCTTC. Translated: CAISEVLYGYTF. The chain has TRBV10-3 and TRBJ1-2; D gene ambiguous. The CDR3 runs to 12 residues. Germline loops: CDR1 ENHRY, CDR2 SYGVKD. V was clipped by 3 bases and J by 5 bases, with 7 bases between them.

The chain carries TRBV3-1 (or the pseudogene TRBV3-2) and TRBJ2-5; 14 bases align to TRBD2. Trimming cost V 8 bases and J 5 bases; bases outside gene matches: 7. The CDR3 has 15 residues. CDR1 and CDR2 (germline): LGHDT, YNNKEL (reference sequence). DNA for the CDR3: TGTGCCAGCGTGCGGGGACTAGCGGGGGACGAGACCCAGTACTTC. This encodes CASVRGLAGDETQYF.

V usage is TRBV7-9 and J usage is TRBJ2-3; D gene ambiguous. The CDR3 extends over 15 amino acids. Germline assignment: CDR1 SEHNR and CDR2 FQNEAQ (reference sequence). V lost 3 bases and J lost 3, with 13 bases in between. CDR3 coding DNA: TGTGCCAGCAGCTTCGTTGAGGTGGCGACAGATACGCAGTATTTT. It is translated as CASSFVEVATDTQYF.

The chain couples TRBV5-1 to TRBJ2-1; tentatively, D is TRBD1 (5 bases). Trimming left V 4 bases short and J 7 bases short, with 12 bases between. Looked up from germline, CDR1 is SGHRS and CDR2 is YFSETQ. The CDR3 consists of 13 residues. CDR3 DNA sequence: TGCGCCAGCAGCCATCAGGGTTGGAATGAGCAGTTCTTC. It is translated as CASSHQGWNEQFF.

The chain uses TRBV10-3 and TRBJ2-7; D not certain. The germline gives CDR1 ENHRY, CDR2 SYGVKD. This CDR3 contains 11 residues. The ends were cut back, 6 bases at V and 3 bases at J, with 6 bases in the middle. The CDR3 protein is CAISVGYEQYF. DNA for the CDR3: TGTGCCATCAGCGTCGGCTACGAGCAGTACTTC.

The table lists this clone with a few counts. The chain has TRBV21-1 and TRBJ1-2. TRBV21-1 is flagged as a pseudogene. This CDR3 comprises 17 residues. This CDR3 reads CASTPGGSHQTINGYTF. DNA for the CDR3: TGTGCCAGCACCCCTGGCGGCAGCCACCAAACGATTAATGGCTACACCTTC.

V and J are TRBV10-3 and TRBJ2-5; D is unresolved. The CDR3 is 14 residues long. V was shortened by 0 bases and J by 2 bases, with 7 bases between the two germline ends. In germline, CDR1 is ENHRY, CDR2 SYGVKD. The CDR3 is CAISESTTQETQYF. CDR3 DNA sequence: TGTGCCATCAGTGAGTCGACAACACAAGAGACCCAGTACTTC.

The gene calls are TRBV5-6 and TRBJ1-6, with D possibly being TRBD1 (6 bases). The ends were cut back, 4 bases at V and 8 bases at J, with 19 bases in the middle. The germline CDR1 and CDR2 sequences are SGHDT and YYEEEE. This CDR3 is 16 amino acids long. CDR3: CASSLLGQTVDSPLHF. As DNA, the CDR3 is TGTGCCAGCAGCCTACTCGGACAGACGGTTGATTCACCCCTCCACTTT.

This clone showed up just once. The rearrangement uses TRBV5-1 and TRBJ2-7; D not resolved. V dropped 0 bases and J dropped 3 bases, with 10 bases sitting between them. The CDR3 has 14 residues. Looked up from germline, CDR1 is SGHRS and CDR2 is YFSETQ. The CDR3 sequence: CASSLGAGVYEQYF. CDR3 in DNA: TGCGCCAGCAGCTTGGGCGCAGGCGTCTACGAGCAGTACTTC.

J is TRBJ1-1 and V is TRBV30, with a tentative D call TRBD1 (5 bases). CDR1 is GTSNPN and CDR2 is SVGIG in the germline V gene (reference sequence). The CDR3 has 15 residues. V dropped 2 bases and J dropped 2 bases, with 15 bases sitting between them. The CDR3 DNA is TGTGCCTGGAGTATGGGGGGATGGGGAAACACTGAAGCTTTCTTT. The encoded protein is CAWSMGGWGNTEAFF.

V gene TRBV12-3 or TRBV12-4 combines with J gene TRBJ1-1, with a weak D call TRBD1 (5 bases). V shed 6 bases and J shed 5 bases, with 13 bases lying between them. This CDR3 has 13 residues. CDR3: CASRDRGETEAFF. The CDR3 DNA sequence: TGTGCCAGCAGAGATCGGGGGGAGACTGAAGCTTTCTTT.

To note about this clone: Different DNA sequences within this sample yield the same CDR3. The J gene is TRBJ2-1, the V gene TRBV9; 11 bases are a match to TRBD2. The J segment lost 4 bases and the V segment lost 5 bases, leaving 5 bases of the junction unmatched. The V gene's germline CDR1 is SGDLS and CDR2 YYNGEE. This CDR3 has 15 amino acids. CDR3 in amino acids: CASSAGTSGYNEQFF. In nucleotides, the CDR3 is TGTGCCAGCAGTGCCGGGACTAGCGGTTACAATGAGCAGTTCTTC.

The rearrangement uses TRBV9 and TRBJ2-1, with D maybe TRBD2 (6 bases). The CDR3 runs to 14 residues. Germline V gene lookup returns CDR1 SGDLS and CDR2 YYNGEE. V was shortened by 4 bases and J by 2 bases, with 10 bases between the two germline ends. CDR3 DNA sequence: TGTGCCAGCAGCCCTCGCGGGGCCTACAATGAGCAGTTCTTC. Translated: CASSPRGAYNEQFF.

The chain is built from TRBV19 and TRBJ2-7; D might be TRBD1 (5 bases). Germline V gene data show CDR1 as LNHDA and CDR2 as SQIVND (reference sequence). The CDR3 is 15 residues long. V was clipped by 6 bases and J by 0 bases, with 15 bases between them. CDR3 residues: CASRPVSGNSYEQYF. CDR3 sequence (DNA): TGTGCCAGTAGGCCGGTATCAGGGAACTCCTACGAGCAGTACTTC.

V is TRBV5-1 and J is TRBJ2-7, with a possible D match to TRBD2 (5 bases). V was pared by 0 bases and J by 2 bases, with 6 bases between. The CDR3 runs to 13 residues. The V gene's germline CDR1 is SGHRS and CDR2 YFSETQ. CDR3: CASSLETTYEQYF. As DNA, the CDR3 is TGCGCCAGCAGCTTGGAGACTACCTACGAGCAGTACTTC.

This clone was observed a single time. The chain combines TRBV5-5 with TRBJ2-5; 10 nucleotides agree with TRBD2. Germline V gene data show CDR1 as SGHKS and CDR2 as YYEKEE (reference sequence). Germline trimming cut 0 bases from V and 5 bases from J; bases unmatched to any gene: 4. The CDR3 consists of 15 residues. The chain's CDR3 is CASSLALAGYETQYF. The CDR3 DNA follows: TGTGCCAGCAGCTTGGCACTAGCGGGATATGAGACCCAGTACTTC.

The CDR3 loop reads CASRRQGAGNQPQHF. In DNA, the CDR3 is TGTGCCAGCAGGCGACAGGGGGCTGGCAATCAGCCCCAGCATTTT. The rearrangement links TRBV28 to TRBJ1-5; TRBD1 agrees at 10 bases. There are 15 residues in the CDR3. V was pared by 6 bases and J by 2 bases, with 4 bases of the junction left unmatched. The V gene's germline CDR1 is MDHEN and CDR2 SYDVKM. The entire variable domain, with the rest obtained from reference TRBV28 and TRBJ1-5, is as follows: DVKVTQSSRYLVKRTGEKVFLECVQDMDHENMFWYRQDPGLGLRLIYFSYDVKMKEKGDIPEGYSVSREKKERFSLILESASTNQTSMYLCASRRQGAGNQPQHFGDGTRLSIL.

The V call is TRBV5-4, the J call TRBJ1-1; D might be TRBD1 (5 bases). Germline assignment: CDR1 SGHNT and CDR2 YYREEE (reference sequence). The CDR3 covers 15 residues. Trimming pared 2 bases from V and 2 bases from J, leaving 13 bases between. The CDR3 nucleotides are TGTGCCAGCAGCTTAGGGGCGACTGAAAACACTGAAGCTTTCTTT. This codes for CASSLGATENTEAFF. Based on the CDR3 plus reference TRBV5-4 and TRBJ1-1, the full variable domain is ETGVTQSPTHLIKTRGQQVTLRCSSQSGHNTVSWYQQALGQGPQFIFQYYREEENGRGNFPPRFSGLQFPNYSSELNVNALELDDSALYLCASSLGATENTEAFFGQGTRLTVV.

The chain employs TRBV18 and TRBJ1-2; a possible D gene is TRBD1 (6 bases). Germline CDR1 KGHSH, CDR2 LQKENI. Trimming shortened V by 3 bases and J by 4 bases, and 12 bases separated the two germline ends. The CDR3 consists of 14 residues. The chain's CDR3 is CASSPLDRIYGYTF. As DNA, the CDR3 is TGTGCCAGCTCACCCTTGGACAGAATCTATGGCTACACCTTC.

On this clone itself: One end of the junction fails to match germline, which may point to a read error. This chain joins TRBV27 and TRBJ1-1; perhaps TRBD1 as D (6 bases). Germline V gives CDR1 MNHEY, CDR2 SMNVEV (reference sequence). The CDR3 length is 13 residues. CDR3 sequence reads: CASSYTRTDGPRF. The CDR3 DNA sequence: TGTGCCAGCAGTTACACACGGACAGACGGCCCCCGTTTT.

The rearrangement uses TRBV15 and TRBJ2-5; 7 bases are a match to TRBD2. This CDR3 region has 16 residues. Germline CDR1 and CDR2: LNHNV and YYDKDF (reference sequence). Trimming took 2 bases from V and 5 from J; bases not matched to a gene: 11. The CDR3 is CATSRRLAAVGETQYF. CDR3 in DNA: TGTGCCACCAGCAGAAGACTAGCAGCAGTCGGGGAGACCCAGTACTTC.

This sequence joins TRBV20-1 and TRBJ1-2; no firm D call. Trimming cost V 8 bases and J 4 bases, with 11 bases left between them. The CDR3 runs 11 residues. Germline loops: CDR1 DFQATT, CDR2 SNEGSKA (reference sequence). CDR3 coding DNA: TGCAGTCCGCGCGGTTCCTATGGCTACACCTTC. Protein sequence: CSPRGSYGYTF.

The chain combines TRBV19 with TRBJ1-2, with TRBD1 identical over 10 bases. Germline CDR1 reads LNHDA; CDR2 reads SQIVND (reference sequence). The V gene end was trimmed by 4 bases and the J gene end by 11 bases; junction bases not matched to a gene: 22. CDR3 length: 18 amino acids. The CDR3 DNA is TGTGCCAGTAGTAGACCCCGGGACAGGGGAAGGTTTGTGCTGGGATACACCTTC. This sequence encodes CASSRPRDRGRFVLGYTF.